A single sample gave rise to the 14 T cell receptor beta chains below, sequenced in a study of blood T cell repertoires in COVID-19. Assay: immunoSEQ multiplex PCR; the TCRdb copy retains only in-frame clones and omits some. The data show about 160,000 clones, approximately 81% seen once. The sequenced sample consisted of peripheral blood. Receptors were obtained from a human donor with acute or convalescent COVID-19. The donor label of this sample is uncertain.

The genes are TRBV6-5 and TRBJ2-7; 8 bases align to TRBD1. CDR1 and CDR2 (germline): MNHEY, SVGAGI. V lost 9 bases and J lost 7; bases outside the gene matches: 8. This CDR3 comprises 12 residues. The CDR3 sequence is CASGQGQGEQYF. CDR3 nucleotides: TGTGCCAGTGGACAGGGCCAGGGAGAGCAGTACTTC.

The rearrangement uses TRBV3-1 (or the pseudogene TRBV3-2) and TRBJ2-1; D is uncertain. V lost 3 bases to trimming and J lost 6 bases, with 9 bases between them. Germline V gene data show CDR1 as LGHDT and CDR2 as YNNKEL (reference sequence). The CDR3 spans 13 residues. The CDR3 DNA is TGTGCCAGCAGCCATTCAACCAGCAATGAGCAGTTCTTC. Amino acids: CASSHSTSNEQFF.

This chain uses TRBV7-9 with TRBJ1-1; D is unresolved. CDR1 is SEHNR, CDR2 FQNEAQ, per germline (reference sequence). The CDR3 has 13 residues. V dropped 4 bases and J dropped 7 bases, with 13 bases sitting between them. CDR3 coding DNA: TGTGCCAGCAGCTCGAGTTTCCCTGGTGAAGCTTTCTTT. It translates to CASSSSFPGEAFF.

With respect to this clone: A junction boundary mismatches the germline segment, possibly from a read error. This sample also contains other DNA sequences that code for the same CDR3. The CDR3 sequence is CASSEDRGDTEAFF. The CDR3, as DNA: TGTGCCAGCAGCGAAGACAGGGGGGACACTGAAGCTTTCTTT. The gene calls are TRBV6-1 and TRBJ1-1; 9 nucleotides align to TRBD1. The CDR3 has 14 residues. Germline assignment: CDR1 MNHNS and CDR2 SASEGT.

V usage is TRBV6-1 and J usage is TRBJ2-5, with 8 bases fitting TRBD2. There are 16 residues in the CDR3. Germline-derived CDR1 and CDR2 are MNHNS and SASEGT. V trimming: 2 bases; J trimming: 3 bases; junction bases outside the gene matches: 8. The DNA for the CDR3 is TGTGCCAGCAGTGAACGAGCGGGGGCCCTTAAAGAGACCCAGTACTTC. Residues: CASSERAGALKETQYF.

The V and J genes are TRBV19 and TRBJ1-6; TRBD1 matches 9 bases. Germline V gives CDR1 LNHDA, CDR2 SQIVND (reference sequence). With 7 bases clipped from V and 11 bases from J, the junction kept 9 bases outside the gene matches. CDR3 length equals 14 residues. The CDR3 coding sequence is TGTGCCAGTACCATGGGGACAGGGTGGACACCCCTCCACTTT. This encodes CASTMGTGWTPLHF.

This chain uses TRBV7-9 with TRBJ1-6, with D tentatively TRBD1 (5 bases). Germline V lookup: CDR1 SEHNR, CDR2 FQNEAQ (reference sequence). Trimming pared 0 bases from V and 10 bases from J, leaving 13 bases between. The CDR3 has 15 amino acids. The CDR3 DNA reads TGTGCCAGCAGCTTAGCGCGGGGGTCCGGGTCACCCCTCCACTTT. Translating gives CASSLARGSGSPLHF.

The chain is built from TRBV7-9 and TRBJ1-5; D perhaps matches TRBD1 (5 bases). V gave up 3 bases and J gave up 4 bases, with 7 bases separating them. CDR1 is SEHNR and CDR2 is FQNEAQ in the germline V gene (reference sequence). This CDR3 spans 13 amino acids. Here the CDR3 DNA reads TGTGCCAGCAGCTTTTCAGGGAATCAGCCCCAGCATTTT. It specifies CASSFSGNQPQHF.

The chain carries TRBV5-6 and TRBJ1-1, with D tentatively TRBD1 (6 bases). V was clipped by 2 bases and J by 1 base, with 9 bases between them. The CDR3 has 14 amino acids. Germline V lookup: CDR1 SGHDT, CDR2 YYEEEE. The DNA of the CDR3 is TGTGCCAGCAGCTTCCGGGGGGCGAACACTGAAGCTTTCTTT. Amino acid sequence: CASSFRGANTEAFF.

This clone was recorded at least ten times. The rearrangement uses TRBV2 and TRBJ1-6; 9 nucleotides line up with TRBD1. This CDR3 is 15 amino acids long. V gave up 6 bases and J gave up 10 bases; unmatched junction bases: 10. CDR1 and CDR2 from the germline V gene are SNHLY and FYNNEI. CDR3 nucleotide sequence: TGTGCCAGCAGGGGGGGACAGGGCAGACTGTCACCCCTCCACTTT. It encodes CASRGGQGRLSPLHF.

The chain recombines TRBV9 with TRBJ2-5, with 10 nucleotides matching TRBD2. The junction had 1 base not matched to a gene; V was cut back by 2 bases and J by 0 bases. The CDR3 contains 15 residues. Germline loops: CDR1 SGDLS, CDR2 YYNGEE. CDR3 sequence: CASSVGLADQETQYF. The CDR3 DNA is TGTGCCAGCAGCGTTGGACTAGCGGACCAAGAGACCCAGTACTTC.

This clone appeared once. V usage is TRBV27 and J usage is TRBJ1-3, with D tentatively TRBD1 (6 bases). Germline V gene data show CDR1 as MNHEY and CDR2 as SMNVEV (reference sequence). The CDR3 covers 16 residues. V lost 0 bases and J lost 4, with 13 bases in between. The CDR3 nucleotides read TGTGCCAGCAGTTTATCGGGGCAGGGGCACGGAAACACCATATATTTT. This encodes CASSLSGQGHGNTIYF.

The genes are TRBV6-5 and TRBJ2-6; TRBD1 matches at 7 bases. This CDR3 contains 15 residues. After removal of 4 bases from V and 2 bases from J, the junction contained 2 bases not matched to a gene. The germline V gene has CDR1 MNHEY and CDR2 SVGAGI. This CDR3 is CASSLTGPGANVLTF. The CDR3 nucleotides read TGTGCCAGCAGTTTGACAGGGCCTGGGGCCAACGTCCTGACTTTC.

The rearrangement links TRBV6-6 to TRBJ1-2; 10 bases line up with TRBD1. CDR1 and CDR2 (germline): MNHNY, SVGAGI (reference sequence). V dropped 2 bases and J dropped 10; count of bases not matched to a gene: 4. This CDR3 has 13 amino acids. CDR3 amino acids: CASSYPTGGVYTF. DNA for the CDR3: TGTGCCAGCAGTTACCCGACAGGGGGCGTCTACACCTTC.